The clone carrying this T cell receptor (beta chain) appeared once. The target antigen is unknown. During the collection period, no donor immune events like infections were recorded. This sample was taken from a study of identifying expanded T cells in peripheral blood. Produced via immunoSEQ multiplex PCR; TCRdb's table is partial and in-frame only. The table shows about 85,000 clones, with 70% to 90% occurring only once. Study-level results: Approximately 1.2 clones differed between technical replicates, versus around 16 and 19 over time.

The V gene's germline CDR1 is MDHEN and CDR2 SYDVKM. Germline trimming cut 2 bases from V and 4 bases from J; bases unmatched to any gene: 9. The CDR3 runs 16 residues. The sequencing input was blood. The TCR sequence derives from a person between 18 and 70 years old in good health. The chain has TRBV28 and TRBJ2-3, with 7 bases lining up with TRBD2. CDR3 nucleotide sequence: TGTGCCAGCAGTTTAACGGGGGGAGGGGTGCCAGATACGCAGTATTTT. Residues: CASSLTGGGVPDTQYF.